This passage covers 28 T cell receptor beta chains from one sample sequenced in a study of T cell responses to AZD1222 COVID-19 vaccine. Only in-frame clones appear in the TCRdb table, and some are missing; sequencing was by immunoSEQ multiplex PCR. Of 100,000 to 150,000 clones in the sample, 90% to 95% were seen once. The sequences come from peripheral blood, collected on day 0 of AZD1222 vaccination. These receptors all stem from an adult in good health.

This sequence joins TRBV19 and TRBJ1-3; tentatively, D is TRBD1 (6 bases). The CDR3 contains 15 residues. Trimming pared 4 bases from V and 0 bases from J, leaving 10 bases between. Germline CDR1 reads LNHDA; CDR2 reads SQIVND (reference sequence). The DNA for the CDR3 is TGTGCCAGTAGTAAAAGGGGGATCTCTGGAAACACCATATATTTT. It yields the protein CASSKRGISGNTIYF.

The gene calls are TRBV30 and TRBJ2-5, with 8 bases aligning to TRBD1. The CDR3 covers 13 residues. The germline CDR1 and CDR2 sequences are GTSNPN and SVGIG (reference sequence). After removal of 2 bases from V and 5 bases from J, the junction contained 4 bases not matched to a gene. The DNA for the CDR3 is TGTGCCTGGAGTCCCAGGGGGCGGGAGACCCAGTACTTC. Translated: CAWSPRGRETQYF. The full variable domain, rest sourced from reference TRBV30 and TRBJ2-5, is SQTIHQWPATLVQPVGSPLSLECTVEGTSNPNLYWYRQAAGRGLQLLFYSVGIGQISSEVPQNLSASRPQDRQFILSSKKLLLSDSGFYLCAWSPRGRETQYFGPGTRLLVL.

The V gene is TRBV27, the J gene TRBJ1-5; perhaps TRBD1 as D (6 bases). This CDR3 region has 14 residues. Germline CDR1 is MNHEY and CDR2 is SMNVEV (reference sequence). V dropped 4 bases and J dropped 6 bases, with 13 bases sitting between them. CDR3 in amino acids: CASSSGGVGQPQHF. CDR3 sequence (DNA): TGTGCCAGCAGTTCCGGGGGCGTGGGTCAGCCCCAGCATTTT.

V gene TRBV30 combines with J gene TRBJ1-6; D unclear. The CDR3 has 13 residues. Per the germline V gene, CDR1 is GTSNPN and CDR2 is SVGIG (reference sequence). Trimming took off 2 bases at V and 8 bases at J, with 10 bases between the two ends. CDR3 sequence (DNA): TGTGCCTGGAGTCCAGAAGGAGATTCACCCCTCCACTTT. The encoded protein is CAWSPEGDSPLHF.

The J gene is TRBJ2-1, the V gene TRBV2; D is unresolved. Germline values: CDR1 SNHLY, CDR2 FYNNEI. The length of the CDR3 is 16 residues. Trimming removed 0 bases at V and 3 bases at J, with 12 bases between. CDR3 DNA sequence: TGTGCCAGCAGTGAAGCGGCCTTACTGGGCTACAATGAGCAGTTCTTC. Its translation: CASSEAALLGYNEQFF.

The rearrangement uses TRBV24-1 and TRBJ1-3; perhaps TRBD1 as D (5 bases). The germline CDR1 and CDR2 sequences are KGHDR and SFDVKD. V gave up 6 bases and J gave up 2 bases, with 7 bases separating them. The CDR3 consists of 13 residues. Here the CDR3 reads CATSSGPGNTIYF. The CDR3 DNA follows: TGTGCCACCAGTTCAGGGCCTGGAAACACCATATATTTT.

The J gene is TRBJ2-7, the V gene TRBV19; 8 bases agree with TRBD1. V was clipped by 8 bases and J by 0 bases; unmatched bases: 9. The CDR3 has 15 residues. Germline V gene data show CDR1 as LNHDA and CDR2 as SQIVND (reference sequence). CDR3 bases: TGTGCCAGTTCTCTTACAGGGGGGAGCTCCTACGAGCAGTACTTC. Its protein is CASSLTGGSSYEQYF.

The J gene is TRBJ1-5, the V gene TRBV7-6; 8 bases align to TRBD1. This CDR3 is 14 amino acids long. From germline, CDR1 is SGHVS and CDR2 FNYEAQ. Trimming at V came to 1 base and at J to 5 bases, leaving 1 base not matched to a gene. CDR3 in amino acids: CASSLVQGDQPQHF. The CDR3 DNA follows: TGTGCCAGCAGCTTAGTACAGGGGGATCAGCCCCAGCATTTT.

V is TRBV3-1 (or the pseudogene TRBV3-2) and J is TRBJ2-3, with TRBD2 matching 8 bases. This CDR3 is 17 amino acids long. Trimming removed 0 bases from V and 1 base from J; junction bases left unmatched: 6. CDR1 and CDR2 (germline): LGHDT, YNNKEL (reference sequence). CDR3 loop: CASSQDWSGSGTDTQYF. CDR3 in DNA: TGTGCCAGCAGCCAAGATTGGAGCGGGAGTGGCACAGATACGCAGTATTTT.

Worth noting for this clone: The sample carries other DNA sequences with the same CDR3. The chain links TRBV28 to TRBJ1-2; D is possibly TRBD1 (6 bases). Germline V gives CDR1 MDHEN, CDR2 SYDVKM. The V and J ends lost 6 bases and 4 bases respectively, with 12 bases between them. The CDR3 is 13 residues long. As DNA, the CDR3 is TGTGCCAGCAGCTCAGGACAGCTCTATGGCTACACCTTC. Translated, it gives CASSSGQLYGYTF.

The V gene is TRBV4-2, the J gene TRBJ1-1; weak D call: TRBD1 (6 bases). Trimming took off 1 base at V and 0 bases at J, with 15 bases between the two ends. The CDR3 is made up of 17 amino acids. Germline assignment: CDR1 LGHNA and CDR2 YNFKEQ. The CDR3 here is CASSQGDRRFMNTEAFF. CDR3 nucleotide sequence: TGTGCCAGCAGCCAAGGTGACAGGCGATTCATGAACACTGAAGCTTTCTTT.

The CDR3 sequence is CASSSAGSPGNTIYF. The CDR3 coding sequence is TGTGCCAGCAGTTCGGCAGGGTCTCCAGGAAACACCATATATTTT. The chain combines TRBV28 with TRBJ1-3; perhaps TRBD1 as D (5 bases). V lost 4 bases and J lost 4, with 14 bases in between. CDR3 length equals 15 residues. Germline V gene data show CDR1 as MDHEN and CDR2 as SYDVKM. The full variable domain, in which reference TRBV28 and TRBJ1-3 provide the parts outside the CDR3, is DVKVTQSSRYLVKRTGEKVFLECVQDMDHENMFWYRQDPGLGLRLIYFSYDVKMKEKGDIPEGYSVSREKKERFSLILESASTNQTSMYLCASSSAGSPGNTIYFGEGSWLTVV.

This sequence joins TRBV4-1 and TRBJ2-7; 7 bases line up with TRBD1. From germline, CDR1 is MGHRA and CDR2 YSYEKL. This CDR3 has 14 residues. V gave up 5 bases and J gave up 2 bases; unmatched junction bases: 6. In DNA form, the CDR3 reads TGCGCCAGCAGCGCACACAGGGGTACCTACGAGCAGTACTTC. It is translated as CASSAHRGTYEQYF.

This chain links TRBV19 with TRBJ1-2; D is ambiguous. The V end was cut by 4 bases, the J end by 4 bases, with 13 bases between. Germline loops: CDR1 LNHDA, CDR2 SQIVND (reference sequence). The CDR3 spans 14 residues. As DNA, the CDR3 is TGTGCCAGTAGTACGCGACAACCTGGCTATGGCTACACCTTC. Translated, it gives CASSTRQPGYGYTF.

The rearrangement uses TRBV28 and TRBJ2-2; 12 nucleotides align to TRBD2. CDR1 MDHEN and CDR2 SYDVKM come from the germline V gene. The CDR3 is made up of 17 amino acids. V was clipped by 3 bases and J by 0 bases; unmatched bases: 2. CDR3 sequence: CASSFGLAGTNTGELFF. CDR3 in DNA: TGTGCCAGCAGTTTCGGACTAGCGGGGACGAACACCGGGGAGCTGTTTTTT.

This clone was recorded once. The chain links TRBV6-5 to TRBJ2-4; 7 bases line up with TRBD2. V lost 0 bases to trimming and J lost 4 bases; unmatched junction nucleotides: 3. CDR3 length equals 15 residues. Per germline, CDR1 MNHEY and CDR2 SVGAGI. The CDR3: CASSYSYSGKNIQYF. CDR3 coding DNA: TGTGCCAGCAGTTACTCATATAGCGGGAAAAACATTCAGTACTTC.

V gene TRBV5-6 combines with J gene TRBJ2-7; D is unclear. This CDR3 has 13 residues. Germline CDR1 reads SGHDT; CDR2 reads YYEEEE. The germline V and J ends were trimmed by 0 bases and 3 bases, with 7 bases remaining between them. CDR3 sequence: CASSLGRIYEQYF. The CDR3 bases are TGTGCCAGCAGCTTGGGTCGGATCTACGAGCAGTACTTC.

The chain joins TRBV28 to TRBJ1-4; TRBD1 aligns across 10 bases. V lost 5 bases, J lost 0 bases, and 3 bases stayed unmatched. CDR1 MDHEN and CDR2 SYDVKM come from the germline V gene. This CDR3 spans 16 amino acids. In DNA form, the CDR3 reads TGTGCCAGCAGTCGGACAGGGGGAGCAACTAATGAAAAACTGTTTTTT. Translated, it gives CASSRTGGATNEKLFF.

This rearrangement joins TRBV2 to TRBJ1-5, with 9 bases that match TRBD1. The junction had 2 bases not matched to a gene; V was cut back by 2 bases and J by 6 bases. CDR3 length: 14 residues. In germline, CDR1 is SNHLY, CDR2 FYNNEI. This chain's CDR3 is CASSETTGGQPQHF. The CDR3 DNA reads as TGTGCCAGCAGTGAAACGACAGGGGGTCAGCCCCAGCATTTT.

This clone has just a few counts. V is TRBV19 and J is TRBJ1-3, with D unresolved. Trimming removed 10 bases from V and 5 bases from J, with 15 bases in between. There are 13 residues in the CDR3. CDR1 is LNHDA and CDR2 is SQIVND in the germline V gene (reference sequence). As DNA, the CDR3 is TGTGCCACTCCCGACCGAGCCAGAAACACCATATATTTT. This translates into CATPDRARNTIYF.

The J gene is TRBJ2-7, the V gene TRBV7-8, with 10 bases aligning to TRBD2. J lost 2 bases, V lost 6 bases, and 16 bases had no gene match. Per germline, CDR1 SGHVS and CDR2 FQNEAQ. The CDR3 spans 18 residues. The CDR3 nucleotides read TGTGCCAGCAGGCCCGGTTCTAGCGGGAGTCTTCGTCCCTACGAGCAGTACTTC. Translation: CASRPGSSGSLRPYEQYF.

The chain uses TRBV30 and TRBJ1-2; TRBD1 agrees at 8 bases. J lost 4 bases, V lost 4 bases, and 2 bases had no gene match. Germline assignment: CDR1 GTSNPN and CDR2 SVGIG (reference sequence). CDR3 length: 12 amino acids. The CDR3 spells CAWTGGVYGYTF. The DNA for the CDR3 is TGTGCCTGGACAGGGGGCGTCTATGGCTACACCTTC.

This clone was detected only once. The rearrangement uses TRBV4-1 and TRBJ1-5, with D maybe TRBD1 (5 bases). V lost 4 bases and J lost 4, with 20 bases in between. The CDR3 extends over 17 amino acids. Germline loops: CDR1 MGHRA, CDR2 YSYEKL. Written as DNA, the CDR3 is TGCGCCAGCAGCCCGGGTTTTCTGAGGGGCAAGAATCAGCCCCAGCATTTT. Translation gives CASSPGFLRGKNQPQHF.

This chain joins TRBV18 and TRBJ2-7; TRBD1 is a possible D gene (5 bases). CDR3 length equals 14 residues. Germline CDR1 is KGHSH and CDR2 is LQKENI. V lost 0 bases and J lost 5, with 11 bases in between. The CDR3 here is CASSPPGWGNEQYF. CDR3 DNA sequence: TGTGCCAGCTCACCACCGGGATGGGGCAACGAGCAGTACTTC. The complete variable domain, with remaining parts taken from reference TRBV18 and TRBJ2-7, reads NAGVMQNPRHLVRRRGQEARLRCSPMKGHSHVYWYRQLPEEGLKFMVYLQKENIIDESGMPKERFSAEFPKEGPSILRIQQVVRGDSAAYFCASSPPGWGNEQYFGPGTRLTVT.

This rearrangement joins TRBV2 to TRBJ2-1; TRBD1 matches at 9 bases. Germline V gene lookup returns CDR1 SNHLY and CDR2 FYNNEI. This CDR3 region has 15 residues. Trimming at V came to 6 bases and at J to 1 base, leaving 4 bases not matched to a gene. The CDR3 nucleotides are TGTGCCAGCAGCCGGACAGGGGTGTCCTACAATGAGCAGTTCTTC. This sequence encodes CASSRTGVSYNEQFF.

The gene calls are TRBV29-1 and TRBJ2-3; D remains unclear. Germline V gives CDR1 SQVTM, CDR2 ANQGSEA. CDR3 length equals 13 residues. Trimming took 7 bases from V and 2 from J, leaving 13 bases between them. This CDR3 is CSDQERYTDTQYF. The CDR3 bases are TGCAGCGACCAGGAGCGCTACACAGATACGCAGTATTTT.

The V call is TRBV27, the J call TRBJ2-1, with TRBD2 matching 12 bases. The V gene end was trimmed by 2 bases and the J gene end by 6 bases; junction bases not matched to a gene: 2. CDR1 and CDR2 (germline): MNHEY, SMNVEV (reference sequence). CDR3 length: 15 amino acids. The CDR3 region has the DNA TGTGCCAGCAGTTTACGACTAGCGGGAGTCAATGAGCAGTTCTTC. It specifies CASSLRLAGVNEQFF.

V usage is TRBV28 and J usage is TRBJ2-2, with 9 positions matching TRBD2. This CDR3 is 14 amino acids long. V lost 3 bases and J lost 4; bases outside the gene matches: 0. The germline CDR1 and CDR2 sequences are MDHEN and SYDVKM. CDR3: CASSFSGSTGELFF. In nucleotides, the CDR3 is TGTGCCAGCAGTTTTAGCGGGAGCACCGGGGAGCTGTTTTTT.